This TCR beta chain was sequenced for a study of blood T cells in healthy people across ages. Germline V gene lookup returns CDR1 DFQATT and CDR2 SNEGSKA (reference sequence). This CDR3 spans 15 amino acids. PCR was performed a second time for roughly 7 to 12 cycles using a sample-barcoded 5' primer and a J-beta primer mix. TCRdb called the 5' RACE reads again in MiXCR, with one record for every CDR3 protein. Of about 730,000 distinct CDR3 sequences listed, roughly 41% are singletons. This clonotype was observed many times. The germline gene is not matched at one end of the junction; a read error may be the cause.

Sequenced sample: blood. The TCR sequence derives from a woman in her sixties or seventies in good health. The V call is TRBV20-1, the J call TRBJ2-1, with 7 bases lining up with TRBD2. The CDR3 coding sequence is TGCAGTGCTATCGATCCGGGACTATCCTCCAATGAGCAGTTCTTC. This translates into CSAIDPGLSSNEQFF.